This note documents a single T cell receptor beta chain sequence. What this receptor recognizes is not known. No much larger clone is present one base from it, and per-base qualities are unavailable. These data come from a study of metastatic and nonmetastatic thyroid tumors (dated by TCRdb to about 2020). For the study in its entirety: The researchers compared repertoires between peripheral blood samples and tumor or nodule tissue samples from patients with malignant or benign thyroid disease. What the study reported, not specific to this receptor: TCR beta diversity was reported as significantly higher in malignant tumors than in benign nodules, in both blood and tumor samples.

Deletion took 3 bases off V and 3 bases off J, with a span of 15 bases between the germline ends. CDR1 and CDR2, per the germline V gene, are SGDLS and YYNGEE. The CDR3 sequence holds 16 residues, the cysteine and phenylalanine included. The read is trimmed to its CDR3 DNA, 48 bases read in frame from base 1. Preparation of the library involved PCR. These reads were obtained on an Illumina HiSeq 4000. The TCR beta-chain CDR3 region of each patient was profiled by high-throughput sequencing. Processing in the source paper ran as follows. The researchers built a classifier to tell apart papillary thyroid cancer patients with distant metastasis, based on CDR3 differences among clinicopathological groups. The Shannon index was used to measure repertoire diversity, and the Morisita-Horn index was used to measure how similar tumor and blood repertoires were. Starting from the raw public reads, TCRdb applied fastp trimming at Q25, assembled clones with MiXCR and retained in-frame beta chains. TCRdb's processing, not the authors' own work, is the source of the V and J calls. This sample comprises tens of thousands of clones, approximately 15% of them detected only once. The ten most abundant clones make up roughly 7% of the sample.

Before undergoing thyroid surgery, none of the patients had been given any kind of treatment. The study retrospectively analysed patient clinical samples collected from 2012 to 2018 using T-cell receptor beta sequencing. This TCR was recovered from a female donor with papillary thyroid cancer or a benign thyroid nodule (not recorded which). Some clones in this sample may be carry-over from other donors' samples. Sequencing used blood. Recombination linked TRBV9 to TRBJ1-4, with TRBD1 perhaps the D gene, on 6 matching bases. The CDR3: CASSGDPGQANEKLFF. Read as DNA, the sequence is TGTGCCAGCAGCGGAGACCCGGGACAAGCTAATGAAAAACTGTTTTTT.